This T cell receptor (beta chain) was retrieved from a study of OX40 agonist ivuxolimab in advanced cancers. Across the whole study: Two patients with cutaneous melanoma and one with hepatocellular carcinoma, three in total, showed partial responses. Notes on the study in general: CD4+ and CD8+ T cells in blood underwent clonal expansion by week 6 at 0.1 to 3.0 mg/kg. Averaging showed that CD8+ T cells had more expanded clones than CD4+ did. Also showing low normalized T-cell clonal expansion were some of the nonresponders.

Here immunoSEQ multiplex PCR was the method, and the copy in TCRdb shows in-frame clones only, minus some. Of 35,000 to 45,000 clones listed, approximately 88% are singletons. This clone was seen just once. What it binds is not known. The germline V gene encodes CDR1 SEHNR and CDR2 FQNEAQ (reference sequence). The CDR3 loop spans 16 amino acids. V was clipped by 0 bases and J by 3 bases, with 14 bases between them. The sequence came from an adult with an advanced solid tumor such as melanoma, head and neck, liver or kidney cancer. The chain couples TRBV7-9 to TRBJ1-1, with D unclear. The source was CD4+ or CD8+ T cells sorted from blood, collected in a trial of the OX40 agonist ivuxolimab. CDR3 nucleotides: TGTGCCAGCAGCTTAGCAGTCGAGGTTTGGTACACTGAAGCTTTCTTT. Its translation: CASSLAVEVWYTEAFF.